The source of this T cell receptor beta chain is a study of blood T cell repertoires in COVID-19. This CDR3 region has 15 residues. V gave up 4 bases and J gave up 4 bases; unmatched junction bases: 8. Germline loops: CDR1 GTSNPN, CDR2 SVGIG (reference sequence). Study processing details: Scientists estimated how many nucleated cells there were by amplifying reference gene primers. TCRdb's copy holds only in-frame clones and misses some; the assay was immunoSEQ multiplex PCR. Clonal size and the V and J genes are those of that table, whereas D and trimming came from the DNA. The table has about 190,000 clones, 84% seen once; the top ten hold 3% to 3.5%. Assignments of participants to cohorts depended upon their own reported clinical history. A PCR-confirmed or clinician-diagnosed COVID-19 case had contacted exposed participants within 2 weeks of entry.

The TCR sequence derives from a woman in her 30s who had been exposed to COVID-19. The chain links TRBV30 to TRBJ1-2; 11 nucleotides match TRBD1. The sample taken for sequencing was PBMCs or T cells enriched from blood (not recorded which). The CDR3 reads CAWTQGQGATYGYTF. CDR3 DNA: TGTGCCTGGACGCAAGGACAGGGGGCGACCTATGGCTACACCTTC.